These 3 T cell receptor beta chains came from one sample sequenced in a study of T cells after yellow fever vaccination. MiXCR, applied by TCRdb to the 5' RACE reads, yields one record per CDR3 protein. The sample lists 200,000 to 300,000 distinct CDR3 sequences, 13% occurring once. Sample: CD4+ T cells sorted from PBMCs, taken 45 days after the yellow fever booster vaccination. The origin of the receptors is a man aged 25-40 years who received the YFV17D yellow fever vaccine.

This clonotype was seen more than once but under ten times. The chain is built from TRBV7-9 and TRBJ1-6, with D unclear. With 7 bases removed from V and 7 bases from J, the gap between germline ends came to 8 bases. Per the germline V gene, CDR1 is SEHNR and CDR2 is FQNEAQ (reference sequence). CDR3 length: 12 residues. For the CDR3, the DNA is TGTGCCAGCACCACGGGGAATTCACCCCTCCACTTT. Protein: CASTTGNSPLHF.

This clonotype has a handful of counts. The chain carries TRBV30 and TRBJ2-3; no reliable D call. Trimming removed 1 base at V and 6 bases at J, with 11 bases between. This CDR3 region has 13 residues. CDR1 is GTSNPN, CDR2 SVGIG, per germline (reference sequence). CDR3 sequence: CAWSGASRDTQYF. The CDR3 DNA sequence: TGTGCCTGGAGTGGGGCTAGTCGCGATACGCAGTATTTT.

This clonotype was seen a few times. This chain connects TRBV10-3 to TRBJ1-5; D gene unclear. Germline values: CDR1 ENHRY, CDR2 SYGVKD. This CDR3 has 13 residues. V was pared by 3 bases and J by 4 bases, with 7 bases between. CDR3 DNA sequence: TGTGCCATCAGTGATTTGGCAAATCAGCCCCAGCATTTT. This gives the protein CAISDLANQPQHF.